These T cell receptor beta chains were read from a single sample in a study of blood T cell repertoires in COVID-19. The repertoire was sequenced with immunoSEQ multiplex PCR; TCRdb's copy has only in-frame clones and lacks some. The repertoire consists of over 250,000 clones, with 70% to 90% occurring once and the leading ten covering approximately 11%. Sequenced: peripheral blood. These receptors were obtained from a woman between 65 and 79 years old with acute or convalescent COVID-19. Each CDR3 is given with its conserved first and last residue. The D gene is left open where the match is weak. Rows give clone size only sometimes, using once, few, many, or a class for an expanded clone.

j_gene,d_gene,v_gene,abundance,CDR3aa,CDR3nt
TRBJ1-2,-,TRBV7-8,-,CASSLQRVDYGYTF,TGTGCCAGCAGCTTACAGAGGGTGGACTATGGCTACACCTTC
TRBJ2-5,-,TRBV24-1,-,CATSDFRTVGETQYF,TGTGCCACCAGTGATTTCAGGACTGTGGGAGAGACCCAGTACTTC
TRBJ1-1,-,TRBV18,-,CASSQSHERNTEAFF,TGTGCCAGCTCACAGTCACACGAAAGGAACACTGAAGCTTTCTTT
TRBJ2-1,-,TRBV21-1,-,CASSKRTSGVGCSYNEQFF,TGTGCCAGCAGCAAGCGGACTAGCGGGGTTGGATGCTCCTACAATGAGCAGTTCTTC
TRBJ2-1,-,TRBV30,-,CAWSALGRLTSYNEQFF,TGTGCCTGGAGTGCTTTGGGGAGGCTTACCTCCTACAATGAGCAGTTCTTC
TRBJ2-7,-,TRBV5-4,-,CASSPGGVASYEQYF,TGTGCCAGCAGCCCAGGAGGGGTCGCTAGCTACGAGCAGTACTTC
TRBJ1-4,-,TRBV30,few,CAWSGAEKLFF,TGTGCCTGGAGTGGGGCGGAAAAACTGTTTTTT
TRBJ1-1,-,TRBV21-1,-,CASSVRTGAVNTEAFF,TGTGCCAGCAGCGTCCGAACAGGGGCGGTGAACACTGAAGCTTTCTTT
TRBJ2-5,-,TRBV5-8,-,CASSLGRQETQYF,TGTGCCAGCAGCCTTGGCCGACAAGAGACCCAGTACTTC
TRBJ2-1,-,TRBV13,few,CASSLGRLPGGPGDEQFF,TGTGCCAGCAGCTTAGGCCGGTTACCCGGGGGGCCTGGAGATGAGCAGTTCTTC
TRBJ2-2,-,TRBV6-1,-,CASSEKAPNTGELFF,TGTGCCAGCAGTGAAAAAGCCCCGAACACCGGGGAGCTGTTTTTT
TRBJ1-3,-,TRBV11-2,-,CASSLSGTSGGNTIYF,TGTGCCAGCAGCTTAAGCGGGACTAGCGGAGGAAACACCATATATTTT
TRBJ1-6,-,TRBV10-3,-,CAISESDSPSPLHF,TGTGCCATCAGTGAGTCGGACAGCCCCTCACCCCTCCACTTT
TRBJ2-7,-,TRBV11-2,-,CASSLAGGQLYEQYF,TGTGCCAGCAGCTTAGCAGGAGGCCAGCTGTACGAGCAGTACTTC
TRBJ1-1,-,TRBV3-1/TRBV3-2,-,CASSPLGGNTEAFF,TGTGCCAGCAGCCCCCTGGGAGGGAACACTGAAGCTTTCTTT
TRBJ2-3,TRBD1,TRBV27,-,CASRLIGTGRTDTQYF,TGTGCCAGCAGGCTGATCGGGACAGGGCGTACAGATACGCAGTATTTT
TRBJ2-7,-,TRBV20-1,-,CSASGDYEQYF,TGCAGTGCTAGCGGGGACTACGAGCAGTACTTC
TRBJ2-2,-,TRBV5-6,-,CASSLQGLNTGELFF,TGTGCCAGCAGCTTGCAGGGGCTGAACACCGGGGAGCTGTTTTTT
TRBJ2-2,-,TRBV2,-,CASSPFGELFF,TGTGCCAGCAGTCCGTTCGGGGAGCTGTTTTTT
TRBJ1-1,-,TRBV29-1,-,CSVGSGNTEAFF,TGCAGCGTTGGTTCGGGTAACACTGAAGCTTTCTTT
TRBJ2-2,-,TRBV5-1,-,CASSLGALWTGELFF,TGCGCCAGCAGCTTGGGGGCGCTTTGGACCGGGGAGCTGTTTTTT
TRBJ1-2,-,TRBV7-6,-,CASSRAYDGYTF,TGTGCCAGCTCCAGGGCATATGATGGCTACACCTTC
TRBJ2-7,TRBD1,TRBV7-2,-,CASSLIARQGEEQYF,TGTGCCAGCAGCTTAATCGCCCGACAGGGAGAAGAGCAGTACTTC
TRBJ2-3,-,TRBV10-1,-,CASNSGGTDTQYF,TGCGCCAGCAATTCTGGAGGCACAGATACGCAGTATTTT
TRBJ2-2,TRBD2,TRBV5-4,-,CASSSRDYYTGELFF,TGTGCCAGCAGCTCCCGGGACTACTACACCGGGGAGCTGTTTTTT
TRBJ2-5,-,TRBV9,-,CASSVGLYQETQYF,TGTGCCAGCAGCGTTGGGCTTTACCAAGAGACCCAGTACTTC
TRBJ1-5,-,TRBV6-1,few,CASSEPRLPGNQPQHF,TGTGCCAGCAGTGAACCCCGCTTGCCAGGCAATCAGCCCCAGCATTTT
TRBJ1-5,TRBD1,TRBV15,-,CATSQGANQPQHF,TGTGCCACCAGCCAGGGGGCGAATCAGCCCCAGCATTTT
TRBJ1-1,-,TRBV7-9,-,CASSRTESMNTEAFF,TGTGCCAGCAGTCGGACAGAGTCGATGAACACTGAAGCTTTCTTT
TRBJ1-2,-,TRBV19,-,CASSPGTLRGGYTF,TGTGCCAGTAGTCCCGGGACTCTTAGAGGTGGCTACACCTTC
TRBJ2-1,-,TRBV7-3,-,CASSSSAGSQKFF,TGTGCCAGCAGCTCCTCGGCTGGGAGCCAGAAGTTCTTC
TRBJ1-5,-,TRBV25-1,once,CASSEGASWTQHF,TGTGCCAGCAGTGAGGGGGCCTCCTGGACCCAGCATTTT
TRBJ2-6,-,TRBV5-4,-,CASSSRQGLPGANVLTF,TGTGCCAGCAGCTCACGCCAGGGCCTACCTGGGGCCAACGTCCTGACTTTC
TRBJ1-1,TRBD1,TRBV19,-,CASSPQGVNTEAFF,TGTGCCAGTAGTCCTCAGGGGGTAAACACTGAAGCTTTCTTT
TRBJ2-1,TRBD2,TRBV18,-,CASSLIAGAPYNEQFF,TGTGCCAGCTCTCTCATAGCGGGGGCTCCCTACAATGAGCAGTTCTTC
TRBJ2-2,-,TRBV3-1/TRBV3-2,few,CASSSLVRTGELFF,TGTGCCAGCAGCTCCCTAGTCCGCACCGGGGAGCTGTTTTTT
TRBJ2-1,-,TRBV2,-,CASRLPFRETGSNEQFF,TGTGCCAGCAGACTCCCCTTCAGGGAGACAGGCAGCAATGAGCAGTTCTTC
TRBJ1-4,TRBD1,TRBV27,few,CASSAPDRRNEKLFF,TGTGCCAGCAGTGCGCCGGACAGGAGAAATGAAAAACTGTTTTTT
TRBJ2-5,TRBD2,TRBV2,-,CASSGSGGAGETQYF,TGTGCCAGCAGTGGTAGCGGGGGGGCCGGAGAGACCCAGTACTTC
TRBJ1-5,-,TRBV19,-,CASSALAGVGGQPQHF,TGTGCCAGTAGTGCGCTGGCAGGGGTTGGGGGTCAGCCCCAGCATTTT
TRBJ1-1,-,TRBV5-4,once,CASTPQGGSAEAFF,TGTGCCAGCACCCCCCAGGGCGGGAGCGCTGAAGCTTTCTTT
TRBJ1-5,TRBD1,TRBV6-1,-,CASSGQGGLSNQPQHF,TGTGCCAGCAGTGGTCAGGGGGGTCTGAGCAATCAGCCCCAGCATTTT
TRBJ1-5,-,TRBV12-3/TRBV12-4,-,CASTPREGQPQHF,TGTGCCAGCACCCCTCGGGAGGGGCAGCCCCAGCATTTT
TRBJ2-3,-,TRBV5-4,-,CASSYPGTPYTDTQYF,TGTGCCAGCAGTTATCCCGGGACTCCGTACACAGATACGCAGTATTTT
TRBJ1-2,-,TRBV5-1,-,CASSLGTGYGYTF,TGCGCCAGCAGCTTGGGCACGGGGTATGGCTACACCTTC